The 15 T cell receptor beta chains presented below share a single source sample, sequenced in a study of blood T cell repertoires in COVID-19. TCRdb's table, derived via immunoSEQ multiplex PCR, lists solely in-frame clones and lacks some. The sample lists 200,000 to 250,000 clones; around 90% were seen once. Sequenced material: PBMCs or T cells enriched from blood (not recorded which). All receptors derive from a man aged 25 to 40 who had been exposed to COVID-19.

The chain is built from TRBV30 and TRBJ1-4; TRBD1 might be the D (5 bases). Germline CDR1 and CDR2: GTSNPN and SVGIG (reference sequence). This CDR3 contains 11 residues. V was cut by 2 bases and J by 8 bases, with 6 bases left in between. This chain's CDR3 is CAWSTGEKLFF. The CDR3 nucleotides read TGTGCCTGGAGTACAGGAGAAAAACTGTTTTTT.

The genes are TRBV3-1 (or the pseudogene TRBV3-2) and TRBJ1-1; tentatively, D is TRBD1 (5 bases). The V gene's germline CDR1 is LGHDT and CDR2 YNNKEL (reference sequence). This CDR3 region has 16 residues. Trimming cost V 4 bases and J 7 bases, with 22 bases left between them. The CDR3 region is CASSLRATVGWGEAFF. The DNA for the CDR3 is TGTGCCAGCAGCCTCAGGGCTACCGTGGGCTGGGGTGAAGCTTTCTTT.

J is TRBJ2-7 and V is TRBV5-1, with D possibly being TRBD1 (6 bases). CDR3 length: 15 residues. The V end lost 5 bases, the J end lost 0 bases, and 15 bases lay between the germline ends. CDR1 is SGHRS and CDR2 is YFSETQ in the germline V gene. CDR3 amino acids: CASRPSDRSSYEQYF. CDR3 DNA sequence: TGCGCCAGCAGACCCTCCGACAGGAGCTCCTACGAGCAGTACTTC.

In its sample, this clone is medium-sized. The genes are TRBV5-4 and TRBJ2-2; D is perhaps TRBD2 (5 bases). Germline V gene sequence: CDR1 SGHNT, CDR2 YYREEE (reference sequence). V shed 1 base and J shed 0 bases, with 10 bases lying between them. This CDR3 is built from 16 residues. DNA for the CDR3: TGTGCCAGCAGCTTGTTGGGAGAGCCGAACACCGGGGAGCTGTTTTTT. Amino acid sequence: CASSLLGEPNTGELFF. The variable domain in full, with the rest retrieved from reference TRBV5-4 and TRBJ2-2, is ETGVTQSPTHLIKTRGQQVTLRCSSQSGHNTVSWYQQALGQGPQFIFQYYREEENGRGNFPPRFSGLQFPNYSSELNVNALELDDSALYLCASSLLGEPNTGELFFGEGSRLTVL.

The chain links TRBV27 to TRBJ2-3; maybe TRBD2 (5 bases). Germline assignment: CDR1 MNHEY and CDR2 SMNVEV (reference sequence). The CDR3 length is 15 residues. Trimming removed 0 bases at V and 3 bases at J, with 10 bases between. CDR3 amino acids: CASSLSPLATDTQYF. The CDR3, as DNA: TGTGCCAGCAGTTTATCGCCCCTAGCAACAGATACGCAGTATTTT.

The rearrangement joins TRBV12-3 or TRBV12-4 to TRBJ1-2; the match to TRBD1 covers 7 bases. Losses at the gene ends were 4 bases for V and 2 bases for J; bases not matched to a gene: 1. This CDR3 region has 13 residues. The CDR3 sequence is CASSSGQNYGYTF. The CDR3 nucleotides are TGTGCCAGCAGTTCGGGACAGAACTATGGCTACACCTTC.

The chain is built from TRBV7-2 and TRBJ1-6, with 8 bases identical to TRBD1. In germline, CDR1 is SGHTA, CDR2 FQGNSA. There are 15 residues in the CDR3. J was trimmed by 8 bases and V by 5 bases; bases with no gene match: 8. CDR3 bases: TGTGCCAGCAGCATGACAGGGGAAGGGGATTCACCCCTCCACTTT. The encoded protein is CASSMTGEGDSPLHF.

V and J are TRBV5-1 and TRBJ1-2; TRBD1 agrees at 7 bases. The germline V gene encodes CDR1 SGHRS and CDR2 YFSETQ. With 4 bases clipped from V and 8 bases from J, the junction kept 11 bases outside the gene matches. The CDR3 covers 14 residues. CDR3 nucleotide sequence: TGCGCCAGCAGCCATCTCAGAGGGGGCTGGGGCTACACCTTC. Translation: CASSHLRGGWGYTF.

V is TRBV4-2 and J is TRBJ2-7; D gene ambiguous. CDR1 and CDR2 (germline): LGHNA, YNFKEQ. This CDR3 spans 15 amino acids. Deletions cut 3 bases from V and 7 bases from J, with 19 bases between. CDR3 amino acids: CASSQATDILSEQYF. The CDR3 bases are TGTGCCAGCAGCCAGGCTACAGACATTTTATCTGAGCAGTACTTC.

The genes are TRBV3-1 (or the pseudogene TRBV3-2) and TRBJ2-3, with D maybe TRBD2 (7 bases). The CDR3 contains 17 residues. Germline V gene sequence: CDR1 LGHDT, CDR2 YNNKEL (reference sequence). With 0 bases removed from V and 3 bases from J, the gap between germline ends came to 16 bases. CDR3 bases: TGTGCCAGCAGCCAAGATGTCCGGGGGGCCATAACAGATACGCAGTATTTT. This sequence encodes CASSQDVRGAITDTQYF.

CDR3 bases: TGTGCCAGCATCGACGGGGGGGGCGCGAGGACTGAAGCTTTCTTT. Translation: CASIDGGGARTEAFF. The chain employs TRBV21-1 and TRBJ1-1. TRBV21-1 is described as a pseudogene. This CDR3 region has 15 residues.

In DNA form, the CDR3 reads TGTGCCAGCAGCTTAGCCAGGGTGTTCGCCGAGCAGTACTTC. This gives the protein CASSLARVFAEQYF. The chain has TRBV7-9 and TRBJ2-7; the D gene is possibly TRBD1 (5 bases). The CDR3 is 14 amino acids. Deletions cut 0 bases from V and 6 bases from J, with 12 bases between. CDR1 SEHNR and CDR2 FQNEAQ come from the germline V gene (reference sequence).

V and J are TRBV24-1 and TRBJ1-2, with 7 bases that match TRBD1. The CDR3 extends over 13 amino acids. Germline trimming cut 7 bases from V and 6 bases from J; bases unmatched to any gene: 7. The germline gives CDR1 KGHDR, CDR2 SFDVKD. The CDR3 sequence is CATSATQGDGYTF. The CDR3 region has the DNA TGTGCCACCAGCGCCACCCAGGGGGATGGCTACACCTTC.

This clone was observed a single time. J is TRBJ1-3 and V is TRBV18; 7 nucleotides match TRBD1. Germline CDR1 and CDR2: KGHSH and LQKENI. V gave up 3 bases and J gave up 4 bases; unmatched junction bases: 9. The CDR3 loop spans 16 amino acids. The CDR3 DNA follows: TGTGCCAGCTCACCCTTAGACAGGGCCGGCGGAAACACCATATATTTT. Amino acid sequence: CASSPLDRAGGNTIYF.

This chain joins TRBV12-3 or TRBV12-4 and TRBJ2-5; the D is unclear. Trimming stripped 5 bases from V and 4 bases from J, with 5 bases between. The CDR3 totals 11 residues. The CDR3 DNA follows: TGTGCCAGCAGTCCGTCAGAGACCCAGTACTTC. Translation gives CASSPSETQYF.